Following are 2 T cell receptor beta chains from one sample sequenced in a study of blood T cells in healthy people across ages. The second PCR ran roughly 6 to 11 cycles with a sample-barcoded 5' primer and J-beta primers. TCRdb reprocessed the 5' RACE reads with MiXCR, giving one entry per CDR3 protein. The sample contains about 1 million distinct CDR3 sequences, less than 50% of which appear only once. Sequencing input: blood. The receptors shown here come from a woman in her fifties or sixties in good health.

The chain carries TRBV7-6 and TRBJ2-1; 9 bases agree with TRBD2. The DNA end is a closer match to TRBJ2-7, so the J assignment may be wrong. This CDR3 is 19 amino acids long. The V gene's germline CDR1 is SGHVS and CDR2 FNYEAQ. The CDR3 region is CASSSTPGLASFKRVEQYF. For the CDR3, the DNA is TGTGCCAGCAGCTCCACCCCGGGACTAGCCTCCTTTAAGAGGGTGGAGCAGTACTTC.

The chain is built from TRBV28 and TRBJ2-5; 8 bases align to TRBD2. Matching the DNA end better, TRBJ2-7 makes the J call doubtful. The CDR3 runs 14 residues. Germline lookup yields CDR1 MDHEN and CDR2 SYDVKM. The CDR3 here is CASNRGLVAYEQYF. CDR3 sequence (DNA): TGTGCCAGCAACCGGGGACTAGTGGCCTACGAGCAGTACTTC.